This TCR beta chain was retrieved from a study of T cells in Graves' hyperthyroidism and ophthalmopathy. The table lists this clonotype with many counts. The germline V and J ends were trimmed by 4 bases and 3 bases, with 9 bases remaining between them. The CDR3 has 14 amino acids. Germline V gene lookup returns CDR1 LGHDT and CDR2 YNNKEL (reference sequence). Amplification of TCR beta CDR3 regions used RNA as the template. The HTBI set primed first-round TCR CDR3 RT-PCR. One entry per CDR3 protein results from TCRdb running MiXCR on the multiplex PCR reads. This repertoire shows around 250,000 distinct CDR3 sequences, roughly 17% found once; its top ten account for around 30%.

Sequencing was carried out using blood. This clonotype was obtained from a young woman with Graves' ophthalmopathy. The chain links TRBV3-1 to TRBJ2-2; maybe TRBD2 (5 bases). CDR3 DNA sequence: TGTGCCAGCAGCCCGGGCGGGTACACCGGGGAGCTGTTTTTT. This encodes CASSPGGYTGELFF.